This T cell receptor (beta chain) was identified in a study of blood T cell repertoires in COVID-19. Background on the study: Nucleic acid was either cDNA or gDNA, and it came from T cells, B-cell-depleted T cells, or PBMCs.

Original data processing: For nucleated cells, counts were estimated from reference gene primer amplification. Sequencing used immunoSEQ multiplex PCR; TCRdb keeps in-frame clones, though not all of them. That table supplies the V and J calls and clone size; D and trimming were determined from the DNA. The sample lists approximately 250,000 clones; approximately 86% were seen once. The germline CDR1 and CDR2 sequences are MNHNY and SVGAGI (reference sequence). This CDR3 is built from 16 residues. The V gene end was trimmed by 3 bases and the J gene end by 5 bases; junction bases not matched to a gene: 9.

Material for sequencing was peripheral blood. This clonotype was sampled from a man aged 40-49 years with active or convalescent COVID-19. The chain uses TRBV6-6 and TRBJ1-4; 7 bases are a match to TRBD1. The CDR3 DNA reads TGTGCCAGCAGTTATCCCGACAGGGCAGGCAATGAAAAACTGTTTTTT. This translates into CASSYPDRAGNEKLFF.